These 30 T cell receptor beta chains came from one sample sequenced in a study of identical twins. MiXCR, applied by TCRdb to the 5' RACE reads, yields one record per CDR3 protein. Of some 600,000 distinct CDR3 sequences in the sample, 7.1% were seen once. The sample was also linked to a second study, of yellow fever vaccine responses in identical twins.

Input material: PBMCs. These receptors all stem from a woman in her late teens or twenties in good health.

This clonotype was seen repeatedly, ten times or more. The V gene is TRBV2, the J gene TRBJ2-3; 8 nucleotides agree with TRBD2. Trimming cost V 7 bases and J 4 bases; bases outside gene matches: 10. The length of the CDR3 is 15 residues. Germline loops: CDR1 SNHLY, CDR2 FYNNEI. The CDR3 DNA reads as TGTGCCAGCACCTCAAGCGGGAGTAACGCAGATACGCAGTATTTT. This sequence encodes CASTSSGSNADTQYF.

The sample holds many counts of this clonotype. The chain recombines TRBV28 with TRBJ1-6; D not certain. The CDR3 consists of 13 residues. V gave up 3 bases and J gave up 7 bases, with 7 bases separating them. CDR1 MDHEN and CDR2 SYDVKM come from the germline V gene. CDR3: CASSLQINSPLHF. DNA for the CDR3: TGTGCCAGCAGTTTGCAGATAAATTCACCCCTCCACTTT. The full variable domain, in which reference TRBV28 and TRBJ1-6 provide the parts outside the CDR3, is DVKVTQSSRYLVKRTGEKVFLECVQDMDHENMFWYRQDPGLGLRLIYFSYDVKMKEKGDIPEGYSVSREKKERFSLILESASTNQTSMYLCASSLQINSPLHFGNGTRLTVT.

This clonotype was recorded many times. V gene TRBV12-3 or TRBV12-4 combines with J gene TRBJ1-1; weak D call: TRBD1 (6 bases). With 6 bases removed from V and 3 bases from J, the gap between germline ends came to 17 bases. The CDR3 sequence is 15 residues long. The CDR3 DNA is TGTGCCAGCAGCCTATCACAGGGAGGGTACACTGAAGCTTTCTTT. Translated: CASSLSQGGYTEAFF.

In this sample, this clonotype turned up a few times. This rearrangement joins TRBV29-1 to TRBJ2-5; D ambiguous. V was trimmed by 1 base and J by 2 bases, leaving 8 bases between them. Looked up from germline, CDR1 is SQVTM and CDR2 is ANQGSEA. CDR3 length: 13 residues. In DNA form, the CDR3 reads TGCAGCGTTGAAGTCTGGGATCAAGAGACCCAGTACTTC. Translation: CSVEVWDQETQYF.

This clonotype was seen repeatedly, ten times or more. The chain recombines TRBV12-3 or TRBV12-4 with TRBJ1-6; 7 positions agree with TRBD1. The CDR3 is 16 residues long. Unmatched junction bases numbered 2, after V lost 3 bases and J lost 0 bases. In nucleotides, the CDR3 is TGTGCCAGCAGTTTGAGGGACAGCTCCTATAATTCACCCCTCCACTTT. Translating it yields CASSLRDSSYNSPLHF.

This clonotype was counted ten times or more. The chain couples TRBV3-1 to TRBJ2-6; possible D gene TRBD2, 5 bases. Germline CDR1 is LGHDT and CDR2 is YNNKEL (reference sequence). The CDR3 sequence is 15 residues long. Deletions cut 8 bases from V and 0 bases from J, with 11 bases between. In DNA form, the CDR3 reads TGTGCCAGCGGAGGACCCAGCTCTGGGGCCAACGTCCTGACTTTC. Translated: CASGGPSSGANVLTF.

This clonotype was seen more than once but under ten times. The V and J genes are TRBV5-1 and TRBJ1-2; perhaps TRBD1 as D (6 bases). V was shortened by 4 bases and J by 3 bases, with 13 bases between the two germline ends. The CDR3 loop spans 14 amino acids. CDR1 is SGHRS, CDR2 YFSETQ, per germline. CDR3 region: CASSPGEGYYGYTF. The CDR3 DNA reads as TGCGCCAGCAGCCCAGGGGAGGGGTACTATGGCTACACCTTC.

In this sample, this clonotype turned up a few times. The CDR3 spells CASGSGRFISQYF. CDR3 bases: TGTGCCAGCGGATCCGGGAGATTCATTTCGCAGTATTTT. The V and J genes are TRBV2 and TRBJ2-3; TRBD2 might be the D (6 bases). Germline V gene sequence: CDR1 SNHLY, CDR2 FYNNEI. Trimming cost V 8 bases and J 10 bases, with 19 bases left between them. The CDR3 has 13 amino acids.

The V and J genes are TRBV7-6 and TRBJ2-5, with D maybe TRBD2 (6 bases). The CDR3 is 13 amino acids. Germline V gene sequence: CDR1 SGHVS, CDR2 FNYEAQ. V was shortened by 5 bases and J by 7 bases, with 14 bases between the two germline ends. The CDR3 region has the DNA TGTGCCAGCAGCCGGGACTCCGGGCTGACCCAGTACTTC. This gives the protein CASSRDSGLTQYF.

This chain joins TRBV5-5 and TRBJ2-7; D not resolved. V was shortened by 0 bases and J by 3 bases, with 7 bases between the two germline ends. CDR1 and CDR2 from the germline V gene are SGHKS and YYEKEE (reference sequence). This CDR3 contains 13 residues. CDR3 in amino acids: CASSLDLGYEQYV. For the CDR3, the DNA is TGTGCCAGCAGCTTGGATCTCGGCTACGAGCAGTACGTC.

This clonotype was observed a few times. The chain carries TRBV12-3 or TRBV12-4 and TRBJ2-5, with D unclear. CDR3 size: 14 residues. V lost 6 bases and J lost 3, with 14 bases in between. Written as DNA, the CDR3 is TGTGCCAGCAGGCACGACATCCTTGAAGAGACCCAGTACTTC. This translates into CASRHDILEETQYF.

The chain combines TRBV29-1 with TRBJ1-1; D might be TRBD1 (5 bases). CDR3 length equals 13 residues. Per the germline V gene, CDR1 is SQVTM and CDR2 is ANQGSEA. The V and J ends lost 6 bases and 1 base respectively, with 12 bases between them. In DNA form, the CDR3 reads TGCAGCGTGTGGGACGCGGGGAACACTGAAGCTTTCTTT. Translating it yields CSVWDAGNTEAFF. The variable domain in full, with the rest retrieved from reference TRBV29-1 and TRBJ1-1, is SAVISQKPSRDICQRGTSLTIQCQVDSQVTMMFWYRQQPGQSLTLIATANQGSEATYESGFVIDKFPISRPNLTFSTLTVSNMSPEDSSIYLCSVWDAGNTEAFFGQGTRLTVV.

This clonotype was seen only a few times. CDR3: CASSLNHEQFF. The CDR3, as DNA: TGCGCCAGCAGCTTGAATCATGAGCAGTTCTTC. This sequence joins TRBV5-1 and TRBJ2-1, with D hard to call. V dropped 1 base and J dropped 8 bases, with 4 bases sitting between them. Germline V CDR1 and CDR2: SGHRS, YFSETQ. The length of the CDR3 is 11 residues.

In its sample, this clonotype was seen a few times. The chain is built from TRBV20-1 and TRBJ1-1; tentative D call: TRBD1 (5 bases). Per germline, CDR1 DFQATT and CDR2 SNEGSKA (reference sequence). The CDR3 runs 13 residues. Trimming removed 3 bases from V and 6 bases from J, with 14 bases in between. The CDR3 DNA is TGCAGTGCTAGCAAAACTCAGGGCGCTGAAGCTTTCTTT. This sequence encodes CSASKTQGAEAFF.

This clonotype was counted at least ten times. V usage is TRBV4-1 and J usage is TRBJ2-2; D remains ambiguous. CDR1 and CDR2 from the germline V gene are MGHRA and YSYEKL. The CDR3 contains 15 residues. V was shortened by 3 bases and J by 1 base, with 9 bases between the two germline ends. In nucleotides, the CDR3 is TGCGCCAGCAGCCAGAGACACGAGAACACCGGGGAGCTGTTTTTT. Protein: CASSQRHENTGELFF.

The rearrangement uses TRBV29-1 and TRBJ2-2; D perhaps matches TRBD2 (5 bases). Germline CDR1 is SQVTM and CDR2 is ANQGSEA. Trimming took 6 bases from V and 8 from J, leaving 16 bases between them. This CDR3 has 13 residues. CDR3 coding DNA: TGCAGCGTAATCGTAGCGAGTTCGGGGGAGCTGTTTTTT. Its translation is CSVIVASSGELFF.

This clonotype showed up just a few times. The chain carries TRBV7-2 and TRBJ2-3; 7 nucleotides match TRBD2. The germline V gene encodes CDR1 SGHTA and CDR2 FQGNSA. J lost 0 bases, V lost 4 bases, and 7 bases had no gene match. This CDR3 spans 16 amino acids. Here the CDR3 DNA reads TGTGCCAGCAGCTCCGGGACTATAGCGAGCACAGATACGCAGTATTTT. Protein sequence: CASSSGTIASTDTQYF.

This chain uses TRBV10-3 with TRBJ2-5, with 11 positions matching TRBD2. Per the germline V gene, CDR1 is ENHRY and CDR2 is SYGVKD. This CDR3 is 15 amino acids long. Trimming at V came to 5 bases and at J to 4 bases, leaving 6 bases not matched to a gene. As DNA, the CDR3 is TGTGCCATCAGTCTTAGCGGGAGGGCCGGAGAGACCCAGTACTTC. This translates into CAISLSGRAGETQYF.

In this sample, this clonotype turned up many times. V usage is TRBV10-2 and J usage is TRBJ2-7; 10 positions match TRBD2. CDR3 size: 14 residues. Looked up from germline, CDR1 is WSHSY and CDR2 is SAAADI. After removal of 3 bases from V and 4 bases from J, the junction contained 3 bases not matched to a gene. The CDR3 spells CASSDASGGYEQYV. CDR3 in DNA: TGCGCCAGCAGTGATGCTAGCGGGGGATACGAGCAGTACGTC.

This clonotype was observed a few times. The rearrangement joins TRBV14 to TRBJ2-6; tentatively, D is TRBD1 or TRBD2 (5 bases each). Germline lookup yields CDR1 SGHDN and CDR2 FVKESK. The V end lost 10 bases, the J end lost 0 bases, and 22 bases lay between the germline ends. This CDR3 has 18 residues. The DNA of the CDR3 is TGTGCCATTCCCGGGGACGGAGCGGACCTCTCTGGGGCCAACGTCCTGACTTTC. It codes for CAIPGDGADLSGANVLTF.

This clonotype was seen at least ten times. The V and J genes are TRBV20-1 and TRBJ1-1, with D perhaps matching TRBD1 (6 bases). V shed 6 bases and J shed 7 bases, with 15 bases lying between them. The CDR3 runs 12 residues. Germline loops: CDR1 DFQATT, CDR2 SNEGSKA (reference sequence). CDR3: CSAGDNRGEAFF. DNA of the CDR3: TGCAGTGCGGGGGACAACCGCGGTGAAGCTTTCTTT.

This clonotype was recorded at least ten times. The chain is built from TRBV7-2 and TRBJ1-6; D gene ambiguous. Germline CDR1 and CDR2: SGHTA and FQGNSA. V was trimmed by 5 bases and J by 3 bases, leaving 11 bases between them. The CDR3 covers 15 residues. CDR3 sequence (DNA): TGTGCCAGCAGCAGGACGGTAGACTATAATTCACCCCTCCACTTT. Amino acid sequence: CASSRTVDYNSPLHF.

This clonotype was picked up a small number of times. The rearrangement links TRBV2 to TRBJ2-1; weak D call: TRBD1 (5 bases). V lost 8 bases to trimming and J lost 8 bases, with 19 bases between them. This CDR3 region has 14 residues. Germline V gene sequence: CDR1 SNHLY, CDR2 FYNNEI. CDR3 in amino acids: CASYDRQINHEQFF. The CDR3 nucleotides are TGTGCCAGCTACGACAGACAAATTAACCATGAGCAGTTCTTC.

This clonotype was detected a few times. The chain links TRBV6-2 or TRBV6-3 to TRBJ2-6; TRBD2 matches 11 bases. CDR3 length equals 18 residues. The V and J ends lost 6 bases and 0 bases, in that order; junction bases with no gene match: 7. Germline CDR1 and CDR2: MNHEY and SVGEGT. Here the CDR3 DNA reads TGTGCCAGCAGCCACCTAGCGGGGGGAAACTCTGGGGCCAACGTCCTGACTTTC. This sequence encodes CASSHLAGGNSGANVLTF.

This clonotype was found a few times. The chain joins TRBV20-1 to TRBJ1-1; the D is unclear. Germline V lookup: CDR1 DFQATT, CDR2 SNEGSKA (reference sequence). V was shortened by 0 bases and J by 1 base, with 9 bases between the two germline ends. The CDR3 sequence is 14 residues long. The CDR3 sequence: CSAREGGKNTEAFF. The CDR3 nucleotides read TGCAGTGCTAGAGAGGGTGGTAAGAACACTGAAGCTTTCTTT.

This clonotype was counted a few times. This chain joins TRBV5-1 and TRBJ2-5, with D perhaps TRBD1 or TRBD2 (5 bases each). The CDR3 is 15 residues long. The V gene lost 3 bases and the J gene lost 5 bases, with 17 bases spanning the gap. CDR1 SGHRS and CDR2 YFSETQ come from the germline V gene. The CDR3 is CASSSTTGRRETQYF. The CDR3 DNA is TGCGCCAGCAGCTCAACGACGGGACGAAGGGAGACCCAGTACTTC.

There are a few counts of this clonotype. The rearrangement uses TRBV29-1 and TRBJ2-7; 12 bases are shared with TRBD2. This CDR3 has 15 residues. The junction had 6 bases not matched to a gene; V was cut back by 3 bases and J by 3 bases. CDR1 is SQVTM and CDR2 is ANQGSEA in the germline V gene. The chain's CDR3 is CSVEDGLAGNYEQYF. The CDR3, as DNA: TGCAGCGTTGAGGACGGACTAGCGGGAAACTACGAGCAGTACTTC.

There are a few counts of this clonotype. This chain connects TRBV29-1 to TRBJ2-1; D not certain. V lost 7 bases and J 3 bases, leaving 13 bases between the germline ends. The germline CDR1 and CDR2 sequences are SQVTM and ANQGSEA. This CDR3 has 13 residues. The DNA for the CDR3 is TGCAGCGCCACCGTTGGGGACTACAATGAGCAGTTCTTC. It encodes CSATVGDYNEQFF.

This clonotype was seen only a few times. The rearrangement links TRBV27 to TRBJ1-1; weak D call: TRBD1 (5 bases). This CDR3 region has 15 residues. V dropped 0 bases and J dropped 0 bases, with 8 bases sitting between them. Germline V gives CDR1 MNHEY, CDR2 SMNVEV (reference sequence). CDR3 nucleotides: TGTGCCAGCAGTTTATCGCAGGGCCTGAACACTGAAGCTTTCTTT. Protein product: CASSLSQGLNTEAFF.

This rearrangement joins TRBV7-8 to TRBJ2-3, with D possibly being TRBD1 or TRBD2 (5 bases each). CDR3 length: 12 amino acids. Germline assignment: CDR1 SGHVS and CDR2 FQNEAQ. V was clipped by 9 bases and J by 6 bases, with 13 bases between them. The CDR3, as DNA: TGTGCCAGGGGACCCCGGCTCGATACGCAGTATTTT. It is translated as CARGPRLDTQYF.